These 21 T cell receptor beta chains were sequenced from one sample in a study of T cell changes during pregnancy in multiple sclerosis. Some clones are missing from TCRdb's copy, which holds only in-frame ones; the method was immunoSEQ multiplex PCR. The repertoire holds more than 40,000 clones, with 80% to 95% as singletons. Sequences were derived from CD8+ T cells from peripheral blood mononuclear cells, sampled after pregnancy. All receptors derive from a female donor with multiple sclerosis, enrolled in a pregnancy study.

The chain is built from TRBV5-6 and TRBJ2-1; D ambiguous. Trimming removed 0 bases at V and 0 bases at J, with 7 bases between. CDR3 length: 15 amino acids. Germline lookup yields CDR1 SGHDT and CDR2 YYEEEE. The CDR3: CASSLGGRSYNEQFF. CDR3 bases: TGTGCCAGCAGCTTGGGCGGCCGCTCCTACAATGAGCAGTTCTTC.

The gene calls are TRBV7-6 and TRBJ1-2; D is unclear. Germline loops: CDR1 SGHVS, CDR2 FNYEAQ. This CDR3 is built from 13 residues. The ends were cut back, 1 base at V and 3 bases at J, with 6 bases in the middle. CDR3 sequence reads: CASSLVADYGYTF. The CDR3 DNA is TGTGCCAGCAGCTTAGTGGCAGACTATGGCTACACCTTC.

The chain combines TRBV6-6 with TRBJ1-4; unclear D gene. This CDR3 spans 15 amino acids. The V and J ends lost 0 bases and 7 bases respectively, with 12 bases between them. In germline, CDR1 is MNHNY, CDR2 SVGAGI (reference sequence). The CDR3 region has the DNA TGTGCCAGCAGTTACTCAGGTTCTCCTAGTGAAAAACTGTTTTTT. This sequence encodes CASSYSGSPSEKLFF.

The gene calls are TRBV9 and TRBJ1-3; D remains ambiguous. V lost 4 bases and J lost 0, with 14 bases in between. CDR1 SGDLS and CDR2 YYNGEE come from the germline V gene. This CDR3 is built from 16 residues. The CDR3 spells CASSKNTQDSGNTIYF. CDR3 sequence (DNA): TGTGCCAGCAGCAAAAATACTCAGGACTCTGGAAACACCATATATTTT. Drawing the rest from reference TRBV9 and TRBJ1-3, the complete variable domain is DSGVTQTPKHLITATGQRVTLRCSPRSGDLSVYWYQQSLDQGLQFLIQYYNGEERAKGNILERFSAQQFPDLHSELNLSSLELGDSALYFCASSKNTQDSGNTIYFGEGSWLTVV.

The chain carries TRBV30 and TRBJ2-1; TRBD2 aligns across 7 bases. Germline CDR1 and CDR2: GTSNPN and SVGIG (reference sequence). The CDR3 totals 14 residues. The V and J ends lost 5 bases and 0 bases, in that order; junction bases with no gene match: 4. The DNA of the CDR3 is TGTGCCTGGGGGGGGGAGAGCTCCTACAATGAGCAGTTCTTC. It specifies CAWGGESSYNEQFF.

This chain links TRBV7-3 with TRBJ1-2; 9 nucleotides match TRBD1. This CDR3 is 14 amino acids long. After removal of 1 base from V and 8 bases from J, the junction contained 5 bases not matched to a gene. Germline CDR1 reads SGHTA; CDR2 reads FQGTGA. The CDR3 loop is CASSLMGTGKGYTF. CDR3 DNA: TGTGCCAGCAGCTTAATGGGGACAGGGAAAGGCTACACCTTC.

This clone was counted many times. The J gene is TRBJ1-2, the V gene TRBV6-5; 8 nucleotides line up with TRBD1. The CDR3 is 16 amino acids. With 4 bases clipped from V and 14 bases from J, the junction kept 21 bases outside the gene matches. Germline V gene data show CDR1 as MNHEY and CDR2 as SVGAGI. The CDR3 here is CASSLHLSGKDRVVTF. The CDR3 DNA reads TGTGCCAGCAGTTTACACCTGTCAGGGAAGGACAGGGTGGTTACCTTC.

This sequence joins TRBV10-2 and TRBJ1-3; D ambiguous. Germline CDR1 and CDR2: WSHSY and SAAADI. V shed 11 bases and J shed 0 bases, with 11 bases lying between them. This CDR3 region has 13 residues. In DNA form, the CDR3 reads TGCGCCGCGGGCGACGACTCTGGAAACACCATATATTTT. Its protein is CAAGDDSGNTIYF.

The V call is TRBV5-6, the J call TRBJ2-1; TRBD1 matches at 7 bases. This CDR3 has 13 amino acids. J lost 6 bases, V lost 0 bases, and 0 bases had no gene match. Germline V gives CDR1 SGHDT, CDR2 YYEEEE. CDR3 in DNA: TGTGCCAGCAGCTTGGACAGGGGCAATGAGCAGTTCTTC. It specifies CASSLDRGNEQFF.

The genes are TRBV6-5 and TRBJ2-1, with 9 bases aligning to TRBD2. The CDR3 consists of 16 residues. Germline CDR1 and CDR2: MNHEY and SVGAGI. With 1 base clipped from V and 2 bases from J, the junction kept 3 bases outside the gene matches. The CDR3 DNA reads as TGTGCCAGCAGTTACTTGACTAGCGGACCCTACAATGAGCAGTTCTTC. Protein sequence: CASSYLTSGPYNEQFF.

CDR3: CASSSGGTNYGYTF. In DNA, the CDR3 is TGTGCCAGCAGTTCCGGCGGGACCAACTATGGCTACACCTTC. This chain connects TRBV27 to TRBJ1-2; a weak D match, TRBD1 (5 bases). The CDR3 spans 14 residues. With 4 bases removed from V and 2 bases from J, the gap between germline ends came to 11 bases. In germline, CDR1 is MNHEY, CDR2 SMNVEV (reference sequence).

The CDR3 DNA is TGTGCCAGCAGCAGGGGGCACGGCATGGAGCAGTTCTTC. This encodes CASSRGHGMEQFF. The chain links TRBV7-3 to TRBJ2-1; 7 positions agree with TRBD1. CDR3 length: 13 amino acids. Germline values: CDR1 SGHTA, CDR2 FQGTGA. Trimming took 5 bases from V and 10 from J; bases not matched to a gene: 8. Together with reference TRBV7-3 and TRBJ2-1, the CDR3 gives the full variable domain: GAGVSQTPSNKVTEKGKYVELRCDPISGHTALYWYRQSLGQGPEFLIYFQGTGAADDSGLPNDRFFAVRPEGSVSTLKIQRTERGDSAVYLCASSRGHGMEQFFGPGTRLTVL.

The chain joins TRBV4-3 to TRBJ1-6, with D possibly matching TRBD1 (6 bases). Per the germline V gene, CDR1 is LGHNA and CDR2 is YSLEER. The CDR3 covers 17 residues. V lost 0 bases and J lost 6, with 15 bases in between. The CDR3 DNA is TGCGCCAGCAGCCAAGATAGGGGGACCGTGGGTAATTCACCCCTCCACTTT. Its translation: CASSQDRGTVGNSPLHF.

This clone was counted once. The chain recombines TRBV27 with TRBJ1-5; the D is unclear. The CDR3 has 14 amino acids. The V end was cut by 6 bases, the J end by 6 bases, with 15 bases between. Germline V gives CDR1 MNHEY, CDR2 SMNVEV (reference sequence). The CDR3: CASSPSGGSQPQHF. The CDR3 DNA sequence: TGTGCCAGCAGCCCTTCGGGAGGGTCTCAGCCCCAGCATTTT.

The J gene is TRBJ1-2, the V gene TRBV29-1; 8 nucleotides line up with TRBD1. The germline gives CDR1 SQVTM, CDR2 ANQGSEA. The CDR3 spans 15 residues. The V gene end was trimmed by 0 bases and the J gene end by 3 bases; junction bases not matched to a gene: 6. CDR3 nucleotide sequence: TGCAGCGTTGAAGAGGGGGCAGGGGGCGACTATGGCTACACCTTC. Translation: CSVEEGAGGDYGYTF.

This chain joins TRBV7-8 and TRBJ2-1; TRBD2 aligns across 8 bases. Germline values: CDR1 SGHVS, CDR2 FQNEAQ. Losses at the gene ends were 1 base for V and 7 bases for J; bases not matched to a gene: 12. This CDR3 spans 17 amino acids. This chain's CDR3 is CASSLETYGGAGNEQFF. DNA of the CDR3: TGTGCCAGCAGCTTAGAAACGTACGGGGGGGCGGGTAATGAGCAGTTCTTC.

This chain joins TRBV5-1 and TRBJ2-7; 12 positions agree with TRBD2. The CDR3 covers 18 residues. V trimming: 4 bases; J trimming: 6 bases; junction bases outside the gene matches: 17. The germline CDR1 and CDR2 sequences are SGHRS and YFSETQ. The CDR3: CASSHRMQLAGGFREQYF. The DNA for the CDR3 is TGCGCCAGCAGCCACCGCATGCAACTAGCGGGAGGATTCCGCGAGCAGTACTTC.

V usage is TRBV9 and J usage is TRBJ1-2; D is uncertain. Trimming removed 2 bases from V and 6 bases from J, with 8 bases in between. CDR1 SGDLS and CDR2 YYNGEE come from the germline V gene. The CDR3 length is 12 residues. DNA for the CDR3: TGTGCCAGCAGCGTGAATGAGGATGGCTACACCTTC. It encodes CASSVNEDGYTF.

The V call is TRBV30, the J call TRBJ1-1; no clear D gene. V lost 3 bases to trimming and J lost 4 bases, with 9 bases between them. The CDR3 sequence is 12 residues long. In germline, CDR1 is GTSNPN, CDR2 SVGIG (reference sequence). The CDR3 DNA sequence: TGTGCCTGGAGGGGTGGGAGCACTGAAGCTTTCTTT. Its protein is CAWRGGSTEAFF.

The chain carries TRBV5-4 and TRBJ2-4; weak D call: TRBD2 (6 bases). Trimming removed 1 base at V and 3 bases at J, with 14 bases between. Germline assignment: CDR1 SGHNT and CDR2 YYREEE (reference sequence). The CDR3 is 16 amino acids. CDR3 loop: CASSLLGEEVKNIQYF. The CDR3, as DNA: TGTGCCAGCAGCTTGCTGGGGGAGGAGGTCAAAAACATTCAGTACTTC.

CDR3 sequence reads: CARSFLYRNPTSTNEKLFF. For the CDR3, the DNA is TGTGCCAGAAGCTTCCTGTACCGAAATCCCACTTCAACTAATGAAAAACTGTTTTTT. The V and J genes are TRBV5-3 and TRBJ1-4; D gene ambiguous. TRBV5-3 is marked as an open reading frame, function uncertain. There are 19 residues in the CDR3. V lost 2 bases to trimming and J lost 0 bases, with 20 bases between them.